This T cell receptor (beta chain) was sequenced for a study of tumor and adjacent non-tumor tissue in lung cancer (dated by TCRdb to the late 2010s). Study-wide context: Patients with adenocarcinoma (approximately 11), squamous cell carcinoma (2) and small cell lung cancer (1) were included in the cohort. The study compared bulk TCRbeta repertoires from lung tumor tissue and matched distant non-tumor lung tissue of around 14 lung cancer patients. TCRbeta CDR3 sequencing was performed on about 30 paired specimens, with one tumor sample and one normal lung sample collected per patient. Among the approximately 15 patients, ages ranged from roughly 31 to 85 years, some ten were men and 5 were women, and disease was TNM stage I to III. Sequencing produced more than 100,000,000 productive TCRbeta reads in total, an average of approximately 4.5 million reads per sample. Findings and caveats that apply to the study as a whole: Peripheral blood was not sequenced, so blood TCRbeta repertoires were not examined in the lung cancer patients of the study. Younger patients had significantly higher TCR diversity, and higher tumor TCR diversity was associated with shorter overall and disease-free survival. TCR diversity (inverse Simpson) was significantly higher in tumor than in normal lung tissue (roughly 430 vs 170, P = 0.0075, Mann-Whitney U test). In normal lung, the top 100 clones accounted for a significantly larger cumulative share of the repertoire than in tumor tissue. Neither the sequencing platform nor unique molecular identifiers are named or mentioned anywhere in the methods. Only about 15 patients were in the cohort, and the authors stated that larger samples and more detailed clinical data are needed.

The CDR3 has 10 amino acids, counting the end cysteine and phenylalanine. Only the CDR3 portion is preserved as DNA: 30 bases, with reading frame beginning at the first base. V is clipped by 7 bases and J by 7 bases, and the sequence between their germline boundaries is 8 bases long. As encoded in the germline V gene (reference sequence), CDR1 is GTSNPN while CDR2 is SVGIG. RNA was isolated from bulk unsorted tissue, and RNA quality was assessed with a NanoDrop ND-1000 and an Agilent 2100. Donors were newly diagnosed lung cancer patients admitted for thoracic surgery in China between August and November 2014, without prior chemotherapy. Patients with previous radiotherapy or chemotherapy, or with another concurrent cancer, were excluded from the study. Surgical tissue pieces of about 1-2.3 cm3 were preserved in RNAlater solution and were kept at -80 degrees C until use. This clonotype was recorded many times. Its antigen is still unknown. It has no much larger one-base neighbor in the sample; base qualities were not kept.

Libraries were built with multiplex PCR. The listed sequencing device is Illumina HiSeq 2500. TCRbeta libraries were built by three rounds of nested PCR using primers (Table S4), following protocols modified from ARM-PCR. Before sequencing, PCR products of 200-500 bp were excised from the gel and purified with the QIAquick gel extraction kit. On the authors' methods: Reads were cleaned using Trimmomatic, were merged into complete CDR3 sequences using FLASH, and were assigned to V(D)J germline segments using MiTCR. Clonal diversity was computed as the inverse Simpson's index with VDJtools. Productive reads were defined as in-frame sequences without a premature stop codon. In TCRdb, the public reads were trimmed at Q25 with fastp and aligned with MiXCR, with productive beta chains retained. Entries that share a CDR3 protein sequence are merged under the most common genes and DNA. Clone size and V and J calls follow TCRdb, not the original study. The sample table lists about 80,000 distinct CDR3 sequences, roughly two thirds of them with a count of one. The ten most abundant clones make up around 10% of the sample.

The sequence links TRBV30 to TRBJ2-1; TRBD1 could be the D gene, as 6 bases match. This TCR came from a woman aged 40 to 50 with non-small cell lung cancer. Material for sequencing was lung tumor tissue. CDR3 reads: CASGANEQFF. The DNA is TGTGCCTCAGGGGCTAATGAGCAGTTCTTC.